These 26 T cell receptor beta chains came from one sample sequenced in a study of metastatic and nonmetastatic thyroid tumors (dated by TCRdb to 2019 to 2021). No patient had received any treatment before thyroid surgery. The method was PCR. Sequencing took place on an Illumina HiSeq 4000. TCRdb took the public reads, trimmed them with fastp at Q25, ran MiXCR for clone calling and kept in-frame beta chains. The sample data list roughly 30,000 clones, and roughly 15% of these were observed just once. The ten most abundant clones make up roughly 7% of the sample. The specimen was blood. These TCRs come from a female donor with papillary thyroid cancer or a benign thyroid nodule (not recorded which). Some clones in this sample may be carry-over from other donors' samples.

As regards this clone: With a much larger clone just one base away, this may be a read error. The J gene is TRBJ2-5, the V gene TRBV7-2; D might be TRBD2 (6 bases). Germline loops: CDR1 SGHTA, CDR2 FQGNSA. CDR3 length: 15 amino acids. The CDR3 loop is CASSLRLLARETRYF. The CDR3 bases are TGTGCCAGCAGCTTGAGGCTTCTAGCGAGGGAGACCCGGTACTTC.

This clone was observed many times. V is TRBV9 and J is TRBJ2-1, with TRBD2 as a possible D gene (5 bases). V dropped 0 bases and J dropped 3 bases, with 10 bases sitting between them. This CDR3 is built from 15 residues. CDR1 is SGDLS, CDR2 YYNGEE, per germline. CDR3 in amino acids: CASSVAGVVYNEQFF. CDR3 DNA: TGTGCCAGCAGCGTAGCCGGGGTAGTCTACAATGAGCAGTTCTTC.

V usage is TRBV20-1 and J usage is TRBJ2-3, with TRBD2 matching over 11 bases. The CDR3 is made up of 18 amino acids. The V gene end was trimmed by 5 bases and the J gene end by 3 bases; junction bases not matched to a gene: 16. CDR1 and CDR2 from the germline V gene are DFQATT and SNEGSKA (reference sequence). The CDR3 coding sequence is TGCAGTGCTTATAGCGGGGGGGCCGGTTATACCCTGACAGATACGCAGTATTTT. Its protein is CSAYSGGAGYTLTDTQYF.

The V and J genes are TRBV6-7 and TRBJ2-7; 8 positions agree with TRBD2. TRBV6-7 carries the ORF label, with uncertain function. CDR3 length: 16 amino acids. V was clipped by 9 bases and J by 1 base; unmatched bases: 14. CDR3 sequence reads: CARPMADSGGSYEQYF. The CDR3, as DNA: TGTGCCAGGCCCATGGCAGACAGCGGGGGTTCCTACGAGCAGTACTTC.

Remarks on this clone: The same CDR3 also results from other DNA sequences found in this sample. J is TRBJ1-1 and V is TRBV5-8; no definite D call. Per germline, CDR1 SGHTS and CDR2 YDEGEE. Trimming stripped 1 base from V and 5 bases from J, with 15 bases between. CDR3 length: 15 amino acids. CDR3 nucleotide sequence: TGTGCCAGCAGCTTGAGACAAAGGGATAGGACTGAAGCTTTCTTT. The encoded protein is CASSLRQRDRTEAFF.

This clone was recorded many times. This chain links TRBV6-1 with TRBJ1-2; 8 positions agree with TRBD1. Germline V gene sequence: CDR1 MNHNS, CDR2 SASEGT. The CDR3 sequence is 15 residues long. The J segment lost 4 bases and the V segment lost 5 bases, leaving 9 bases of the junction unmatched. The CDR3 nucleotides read TGTGCCAGCAGTCTAGAAGACAGGGGCGTCTATGGCTACACCTTC. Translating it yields CASSLEDRGVYGYTF.

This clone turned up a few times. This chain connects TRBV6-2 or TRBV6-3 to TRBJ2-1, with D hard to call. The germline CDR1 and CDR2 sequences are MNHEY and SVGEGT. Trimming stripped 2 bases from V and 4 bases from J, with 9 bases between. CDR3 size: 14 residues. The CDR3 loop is CASSYSADYNEQFF. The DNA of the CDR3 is TGTGCCAGCAGTTACAGTGCTGATTACAATGAGCAGTTCTTC.

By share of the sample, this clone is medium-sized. CDR3 residues: CASSVGSRLSGNTIYF. In nucleotides, the CDR3 is TGTGCCAGCAGTGTTGGCAGCAGGTTATCTGGAAACACCATATATTTT. V usage is TRBV2 and J usage is TRBJ1-3; D call uncertain. Trimming took off 4 bases at V and 1 base at J, with 14 bases between the two ends. CDR1 is SNHLY, CDR2 FYNNEI, per germline. The CDR3 spans 16 residues.

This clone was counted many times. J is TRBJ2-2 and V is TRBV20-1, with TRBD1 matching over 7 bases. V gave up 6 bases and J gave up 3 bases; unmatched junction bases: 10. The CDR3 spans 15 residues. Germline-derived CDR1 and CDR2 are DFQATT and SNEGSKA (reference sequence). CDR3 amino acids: CSAPRQGSDTGELFF. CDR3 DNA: TGCAGTGCCCCCCGACAGGGCAGTGACACCGGGGAGCTGTTTTTT.

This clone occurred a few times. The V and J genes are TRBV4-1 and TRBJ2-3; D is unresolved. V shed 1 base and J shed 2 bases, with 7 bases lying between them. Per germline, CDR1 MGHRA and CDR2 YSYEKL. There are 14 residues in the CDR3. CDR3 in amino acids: CASSQVQFTDTQYF. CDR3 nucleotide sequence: TGCGCCAGCAGCCAAGTACAGTTCACAGATACGCAGTATTTT.

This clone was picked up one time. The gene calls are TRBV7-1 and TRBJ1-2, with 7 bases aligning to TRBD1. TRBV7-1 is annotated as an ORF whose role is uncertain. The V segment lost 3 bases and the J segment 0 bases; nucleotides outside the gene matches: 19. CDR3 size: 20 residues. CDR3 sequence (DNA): TGTGCCAGCAGCTCCTTTGGGAGGGGACAGAACCTATTAGCTAACTATGGCTACACCTTC. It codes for CASSSFGRGQNLLANYGYTF.

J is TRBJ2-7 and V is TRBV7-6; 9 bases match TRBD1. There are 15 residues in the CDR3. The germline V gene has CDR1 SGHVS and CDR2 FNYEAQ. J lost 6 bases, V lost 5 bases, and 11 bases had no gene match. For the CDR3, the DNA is TGTGCCAGCAGCCGTTGGGGGGGACAGGGAGGCGAGCAGTACTTC. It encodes CASSRWGGQGGEQYF.

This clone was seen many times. The CDR3 spells CASSPSSYEQYF. In DNA, the CDR3 is TGTGCCAGCTCACCAAGCTCCTACGAGCAGTACTTC. The rearrangement joins TRBV18 to TRBJ2-7; D uncertain. V lost 2 bases and J 0 bases, leaving 2 bases between the germline ends. Germline CDR1 is KGHSH and CDR2 is LQKENI. The CDR3 extends over 12 amino acids.

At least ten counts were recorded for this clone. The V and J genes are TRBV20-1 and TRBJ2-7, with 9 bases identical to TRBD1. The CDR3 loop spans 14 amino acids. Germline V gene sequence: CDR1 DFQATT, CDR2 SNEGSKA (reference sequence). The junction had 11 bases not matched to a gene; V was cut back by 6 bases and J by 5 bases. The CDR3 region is CSASTGGRGDEQYF. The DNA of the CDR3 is TGCAGTGCAAGTACAGGGGGCAGGGGGGACGAGCAGTACTTC.

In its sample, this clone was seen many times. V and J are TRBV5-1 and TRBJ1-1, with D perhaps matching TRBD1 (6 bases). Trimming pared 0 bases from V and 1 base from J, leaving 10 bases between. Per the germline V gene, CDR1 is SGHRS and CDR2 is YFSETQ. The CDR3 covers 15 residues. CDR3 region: CASSLDGGRNTEAFF. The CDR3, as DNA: TGCGCCAGCAGCTTGGACGGGGGCAGGAACACTGAAGCTTTCTTT.

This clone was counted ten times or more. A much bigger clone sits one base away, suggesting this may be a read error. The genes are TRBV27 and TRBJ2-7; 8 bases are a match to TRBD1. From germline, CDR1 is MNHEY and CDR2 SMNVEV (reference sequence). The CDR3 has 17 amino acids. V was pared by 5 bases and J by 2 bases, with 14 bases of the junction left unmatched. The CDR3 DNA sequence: TGTGCCAGCAGTCCTGGGATAGGCAGGGGGCCCCCCTACGAGCAGTACTTC. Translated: CASSPGIGRGPPYEQYF.

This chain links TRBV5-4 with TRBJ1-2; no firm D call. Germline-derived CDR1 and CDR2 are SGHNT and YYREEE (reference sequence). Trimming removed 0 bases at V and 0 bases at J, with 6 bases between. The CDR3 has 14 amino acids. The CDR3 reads CASSLAPTNYGYTF. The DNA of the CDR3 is TGTGCCAGCAGCTTGGCTCCAACTAACTATGGCTACACCTTC.

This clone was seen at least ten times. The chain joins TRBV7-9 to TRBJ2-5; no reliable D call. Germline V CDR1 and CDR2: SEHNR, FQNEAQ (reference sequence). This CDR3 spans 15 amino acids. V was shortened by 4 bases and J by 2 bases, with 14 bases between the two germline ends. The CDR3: CASSWAADTQETQYF. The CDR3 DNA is TGTGCCAGCAGCTGGGCGGCAGACACACAAGAGACCCAGTACTTC.

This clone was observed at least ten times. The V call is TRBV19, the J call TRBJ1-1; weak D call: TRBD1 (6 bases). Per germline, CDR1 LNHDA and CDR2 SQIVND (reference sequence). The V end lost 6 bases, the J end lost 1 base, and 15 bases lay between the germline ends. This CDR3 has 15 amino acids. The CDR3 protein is CASRNTGLWNTEAFF. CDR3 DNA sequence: TGTGCCAGTAGAAATACAGGGTTATGGAACACTGAAGCTTTCTTT.

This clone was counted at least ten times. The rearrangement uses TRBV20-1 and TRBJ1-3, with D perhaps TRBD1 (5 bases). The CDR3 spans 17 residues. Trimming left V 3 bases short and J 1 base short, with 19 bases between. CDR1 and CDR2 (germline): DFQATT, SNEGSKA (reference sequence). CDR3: CSASWGGSATSGNTIYF. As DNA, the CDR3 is TGCAGTGCTAGTTGGGGGGGGAGTGCGACTTCTGGAAACACCATATATTTT.

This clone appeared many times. CDR3 DNA sequence: TGTGCCAGCAGCTCCCCGGGGGAGGGGGCCGACACTGAAGCTTTCTTT. Amino acids: CASSSPGEGADTEAFF. The rearrangement joins TRBV11-1 to TRBJ1-1; TRBD1 agrees at 7 bases. Losses at the gene ends were 4 bases for V and 3 bases for J; bases not matched to a gene: 11. Germline-derived CDR1 and CDR2 are SGHAT and FQDESV (reference sequence). The CDR3 is 16 amino acids.

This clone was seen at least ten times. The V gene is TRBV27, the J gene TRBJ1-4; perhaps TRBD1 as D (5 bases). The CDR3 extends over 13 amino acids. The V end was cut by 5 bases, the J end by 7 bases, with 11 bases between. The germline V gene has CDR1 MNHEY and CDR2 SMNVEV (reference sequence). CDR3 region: CASSRGIGEKLFF. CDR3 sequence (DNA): TGTGCCAGCAGTCGGGGGATAGGTGAAAAACTGTTTTTT.

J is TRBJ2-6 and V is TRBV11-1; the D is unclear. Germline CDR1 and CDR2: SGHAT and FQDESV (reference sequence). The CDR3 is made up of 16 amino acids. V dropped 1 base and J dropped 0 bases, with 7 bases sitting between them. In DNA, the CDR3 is TGTGCCAGCAGCTTAGTCTGGGGCTCTGGGGCCAACGTCCTGACTTTC. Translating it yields CASSLVWGSGANVLTF.

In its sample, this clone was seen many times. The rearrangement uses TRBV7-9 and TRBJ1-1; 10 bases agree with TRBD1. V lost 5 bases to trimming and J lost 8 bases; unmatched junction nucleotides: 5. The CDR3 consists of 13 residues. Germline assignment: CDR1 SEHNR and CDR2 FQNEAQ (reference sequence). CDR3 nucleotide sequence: TGTGCCAGCAGCGTAGACAGGGGGCGCGAAGCTTTCTTT. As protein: CASSVDRGREAFF.

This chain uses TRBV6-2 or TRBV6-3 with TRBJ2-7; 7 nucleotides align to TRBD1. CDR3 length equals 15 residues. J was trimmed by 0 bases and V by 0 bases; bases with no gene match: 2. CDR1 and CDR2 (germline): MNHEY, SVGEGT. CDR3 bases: TGTGCCAGCAGTTACTCGGGGGACAGCTCCTACGAGCAGTACTTC. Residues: CASSYSGDSSYEQYF.

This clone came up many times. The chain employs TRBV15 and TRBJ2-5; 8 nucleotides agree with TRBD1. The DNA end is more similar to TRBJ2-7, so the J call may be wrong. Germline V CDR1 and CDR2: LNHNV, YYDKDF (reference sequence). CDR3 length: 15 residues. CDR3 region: CATSRGQEPSFEQYF. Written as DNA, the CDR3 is TGTGCCACCAGCAGGGGACAGGAGCCCTCTTTCGAGCAGTACTTC.